This T cell receptor beta chain derives from a study of OX40 agonist ivuxolimab in advanced cancers. Study context: The patients received ivuxolimab by intravenous route every 2 weeks at 0.01 to 10 mg/kg. Findings and limits, study-wide: With doses of 0.1-3.0 mg/kg, partial responders showed among the lowest clonal expansion. Mean expanded clone counts were higher in CD8+ than CD4+ T cells.

Trimming removed 4 bases at V and 7 bases at J, with 14 bases between. This CDR3 region has 14 residues. Looked up from germline, CDR1 is MNHNS and CDR2 is SASEGT. Here immunoSEQ multiplex PCR was the method, and the copy in TCRdb shows in-frame clones only, minus some. This sample has approximately 82,000 clones, with roughly 92% found just once. A word on this clone: The antigen remains unidentified.

The TCR originated in an adult with an advanced solid tumor such as melanoma, head and neck, liver or kidney cancer. This sequence joins TRBV6-1 and TRBJ1-5, with unresolved D. The starting material was CD4+ or CD8+ T cells sorted from blood, obtained in a trial of the OX40 agonist ivuxolimab. In DNA form, the CDR3 reads TGTGCCAGCAGTGCTGCTATCGTCCTCCAGCCCCAGCATTTT. Encoded protein: CASSAAIVLQPQHF.